The 26 T cell receptor beta chains reported below all come from one sample, sequenced in a study of T cell responses to AZD1222 COVID-19 vaccine. Sequencing used immunoSEQ multiplex PCR; TCRdb keeps in-frame clones, though not all of them. The data show around 130,000 clones, with roughly 86% seen just once and about 2.9% held by the top ten. Sequencing was performed on peripheral blood, taken 28 days after the second AZD1222 dose. The receptors come from an adult who received the AZD1222 COVID-19 vaccine.

This clone has just a few counts. The chain combines TRBV28 with TRBJ1-6, with TRBD1 identical over 7 bases. The CDR3 is 19 amino acids. The J segment lost 0 bases and the V segment lost 1 base, leaving 9 bases of the junction unmatched. Germline V gene data show CDR1 as MDHEN and CDR2 as SYDVKM. CDR3 coding DNA: TGTGCCAGCAGTTTATTAACTCACAGGGGAAGCTCCTATAATTCACCCCTCCACTTT. Residues: CASSLLTHRGSSYNSPLHF.

This rearrangement joins TRBV19 to TRBJ2-2; TRBD2 aligns across 9 bases. The junction had 6 bases not matched to a gene; V was cut back by 4 bases and J by 0 bases. This CDR3 comprises 17 residues. Germline CDR1 is LNHDA and CDR2 is SQIVND (reference sequence). The CDR3 protein is CASSRAGGASNTGELFF. The CDR3 nucleotides are TGTGCCAGTAGTAGAGCGGGGGGAGCATCGAACACCGGGGAGCTGTTTTTT.

The chain has TRBV30 and TRBJ1-2; D is uncertain. The V end was cut by 8 bases, the J end by 4 bases, with 14 bases between. In germline, CDR1 is GTSNPN, CDR2 SVGIG (reference sequence). This CDR3 has 12 amino acids. The CDR3 bases are TGTGCCGGCCGGGGAGGCTCCTATGGCTACACCTTC. Amino acids: CAGRGGSYGYTF.

The chain employs TRBV4-1 and TRBJ2-3; 10 nucleotides match TRBD2. V was clipped by 7 bases and J by 4 bases; unmatched bases: 8. CDR3 size: 15 residues. The germline V gene has CDR1 MGHRA and CDR2 YSYEKL. The CDR3 region is CASTRASGGSDTQYF. The CDR3, as DNA: TGCGCCAGCACGCGGGCTAGCGGGGGTTCAGATACGCAGTATTTT.

This clone was seen more than once but under ten times. The J gene is TRBJ2-6, the V gene TRBV3-1 (or the pseudogene TRBV3-2); D is ambiguous. CDR3 length: 16 residues. Trimming took 0 bases from V and 4 from J, leaving 10 bases between them. Germline CDR1 is LGHDT and CDR2 is YNNKEL (reference sequence). CDR3 coding DNA: TGTGCCAGCAGCCAAGATGGAAGTACCGGGGCCAACGTCCTGACTTTC. This translates into CASSQDGSTGANVLTF.

The CDR3 loop reads CSAGQGRDTEAFF. CDR3 coding DNA: TGCAGCGCCGGACAGGGGAGGGACACTGAAGCTTTCTTT. The chain is built from TRBV29-1 and TRBJ1-1; 9 bases align to TRBD1. The J segment lost 3 bases and the V segment lost 7 bases, leaving 6 bases of the junction unmatched. CDR3 size: 13 residues. In germline, CDR1 is SQVTM, CDR2 ANQGSEA.

The chain employs TRBV6-5 and TRBJ2-7, with D hard to call. The CDR3 length is 15 residues. With 0 bases removed from V and 3 bases from J, the gap between germline ends came to 12 bases. Germline CDR1 MNHEY, CDR2 SVGAGI. The CDR3 DNA is TGTGCCAGCAGTTACTCGAATAGTCCGGGCTACGAGCAGTACTTC. Protein product: CASSYSNSPGYEQYF.

The chain combines TRBV24-1 with TRBJ1-2; TRBD1 is a possible D gene (6 bases). Germline values: CDR1 KGHDR, CDR2 SFDVKD. With 3 bases removed from V and 1 base from J, the gap between germline ends came to 17 bases. This CDR3 region has 17 residues. DNA of the CDR3: TGTGCCACCAGTGATCACGACAGGCCGGGGGTTAACTATGGCTACACCTTC. It codes for CATSDHDRPGVNYGYTF.

The V gene is TRBV7-6, the J gene TRBJ2-5, with 12 bases aligning to TRBD2. The CDR3 contains 16 residues. The J segment lost 3 bases and the V segment lost 5 bases, leaving 7 bases of the junction unmatched. Looked up from germline, CDR1 is SGHVS and CDR2 is FNYEAQ. For the CDR3, the DNA is TGTGCCAGCAGCCCCGGGGCTAGCGGGGGGGAAGAGACCCAGTACTTC. Translation gives CASSPGASGGEETQYF.

V is TRBV19 and J is TRBJ1-3; D gene ambiguous. Germline lookup yields CDR1 LNHDA and CDR2 SQIVND (reference sequence). V lost 5 bases and J lost 0, with 8 bases in between. The CDR3 is made up of 14 amino acids. CDR3 in DNA: TGTGCCAGTAGTCTCACAGTCTCTGGAAACACCATATATTTT. This encodes CASSLTVSGNTIYF. The full variable domain, completed using reference TRBV19 and TRBJ1-3, is DGGITQSPKYLFRKEGQNVTLSCEQNLNHDAMYWYRQDPGQGLRLIYYSQIVNDFQKGDIAEGYSVSREKKESFPLTVTSAQKNPTAFYLCASSLTVSGNTIYFGEGSWLTVV.

V is TRBV19 and J is TRBJ2-3, with 7 bases matching TRBD1. V trimming: 5 bases; J trimming: 0 bases; junction bases outside the gene matches: 5. CDR1 and CDR2 from the germline V gene are LNHDA and SQIVND (reference sequence). The CDR3 loop spans 15 amino acids. The CDR3 bases are TGTGCCAGTAGTCCGGGACAGCGTAGCACAGATACGCAGTATTTT. It translates to CASSPGQRSTDTQYF. Filled out from reference TRBV19 and TRBJ2-3, the complete variable domain reads DGGITQSPKYLFRKEGQNVTLSCEQNLNHDAMYWYRQDPGQGLRLIYYSQIVNDFQKGDIAEGYSVSREKKESFPLTVTSAQKNPTAFYLCASSPGQRSTDTQYFGPGTRLTVL.

V gene TRBV10-1 combines with J gene TRBJ1-5, with TRBD1 matching over 7 bases. The V segment lost 2 bases and the J segment 4 bases; nucleotides outside the gene matches: 8. CDR3 length: 16 amino acids. Germline lookup yields CDR1 WNHNN and CDR2 SYGVQD (reference sequence). The CDR3 sequence is CASSETDREVNQPQHF. Here the CDR3 DNA reads TGCGCCAGCAGTGAGACCGACAGGGAGGTTAATCAGCCCCAGCATTTT.

V is TRBV11-2 and J is TRBJ1-1; unclear D gene. The CDR3 is 13 residues long. V was trimmed by 1 base and J by 2 bases, leaving 5 bases between them. Looked up from germline, CDR1 is SGHAT and CDR2 is FQNNGV. The DNA of the CDR3 is TGTGCCAGCAGCTTAGCCGGCAACACTGAAGCTTTCTTT. Amino acids: CASSLAGNTEAFF.

The chain is built from TRBV18 and TRBJ1-1, with D tentatively TRBD1 (5 bases). The CDR3 has 14 amino acids. V dropped 6 bases and J dropped 2 bases, with 13 bases sitting between them. Germline V gives CDR1 KGHSH, CDR2 LQKENI. The CDR3 sequence: CASSRGDANTEAFF. CDR3 coding DNA: TGTGCCAGCTCCAGAGGGGACGCAAACACTGAAGCTTTCTTT.

This chain connects TRBV11-1 to TRBJ2-7; perhaps TRBD2 as D (5 bases). Deletions cut 3 bases from V and 6 bases from J, with 15 bases between. Germline CDR1 is SGHAT and CDR2 is FQDESV (reference sequence). The CDR3 has 14 amino acids. CDR3 amino acids: CASSLGLASGEQYF. The CDR3 DNA is TGTGCCAGCAGCTTGGGTCTAGCATCAGGCGAGCAGTACTTC.

The V and J genes are TRBV3-1 (or the pseudogene TRBV3-2) and TRBJ2-5; tentative D call: TRBD2 (6 bases). The CDR3 is made up of 12 amino acids. The germline V gene encodes CDR1 LGHDT and CDR2 YNNKEL (reference sequence). V was clipped by 0 bases and J by 11 bases, with 10 bases between them. CDR3 sequence reads: CASSQETSPQYF. CDR3 DNA sequence: TGTGCCAGCAGCCAAGAAACTAGCCCTCAGTACTTC.

V gene TRBV11-3 combines with J gene TRBJ2-7; D remains ambiguous. Germline CDR1 is SGHNT and CDR2 is YENEEA. The CDR3 spans 12 residues. Trimming pared 5 bases from V and 2 bases from J, leaving 7 bases between. In DNA form, the CDR3 reads TGTGCCAGCAGCACAGACACCTACGAGCAGTACTTC. Protein product: CASSTDTYEQYF.

This clone was observed once. This chain uses TRBV19 with TRBJ2-3; no firm D call. V gave up 7 bases and J gave up 0 bases, with 8 bases separating them. The CDR3 has 13 amino acids. Germline V CDR1 and CDR2: LNHDA, SQIVND (reference sequence). This CDR3 reads CASIADSTDTQYF. DNA of the CDR3: TGTGCCAGTATCGCCGATAGCACAGATACGCAGTATTTT.

V usage is TRBV19 and J usage is TRBJ1-4; D call uncertain. V was pared by 5 bases and J by 0 bases, with 7 bases between. The CDR3 sequence is 14 residues long. CDR1 LNHDA and CDR2 SQIVND come from the germline V gene (reference sequence). CDR3: CASSLSATNEKLFF. CDR3 DNA: TGTGCCAGTAGTCTCTCGGCAACTAATGAAAAACTGTTTTTT.

This chain uses TRBV30 with TRBJ1-2, with D maybe TRBD1 (5 bases). The CDR3 has 16 residues. Germline CDR1 GTSNPN, CDR2 SVGIG (reference sequence). Trimming stripped 0 bases from V and 8 bases from J, with 22 bases between. The CDR3 nucleotides are TGTGCCTGGAGTGTACCAAGTTGGGGCCCCCAGGGAGGCTACACCTTC. Amino acids: CAWSVPSWGPQGGYTF.

The rearrangement uses TRBV9 and TRBJ1-2, with D possibly being TRBD1 (5 bases). Germline CDR1 reads SGDLS; CDR2 reads YYNGEE. V gave up 0 bases and J gave up 6 bases, with 9 bases separating them. The CDR3 contains 13 residues. The DNA of the CDR3 is TGTGCCAGCAGCGTAGACAGGACAAATGGCTACACCTTC. Protein: CASSVDRTNGYTF.

About this clone itself: A read error may account for a junction end that differs from germline. The chain joins TRBV30 to TRBJ1-2; D not certain. This CDR3 has 10 amino acids. Germline V gene sequence: CDR1 GTSNPN, CDR2 SVGIG (reference sequence). The CDR3 is CACHHPSQSF. The CDR3 DNA follows: TGTGCCTGCCACCATCCTTCACAGAGTTTC.

This clone was counted between two and nine times. The V gene is TRBV19, the J gene TRBJ1-5, with D uncertain. V was pared by 6 bases and J by 0 bases, with 15 bases between. Germline V gives CDR1 LNHDA, CDR2 SQIVND (reference sequence). CDR3 size: 16 residues. CDR3 DNA sequence: TGTGCCAGTAGACACCTGGGCGAATTTAGCAATCAGCCCCAGCATTTT. Translation: CASRHLGEFSNQPQHF.

The chain employs TRBV3-1 (or the pseudogene TRBV3-2) and TRBJ1-4; D not certain. In germline, CDR1 is LGHDT, CDR2 YNNKEL (reference sequence). The length of the CDR3 is 15 residues. Trimming removed 1 base from V and 7 bases from J, with 13 bases in between. This chain's CDR3 is CASSQVATRPEKLFF. Written as DNA, the CDR3 is TGTGCCAGCAGCCAAGTAGCAACCCGACCTGAAAAACTGTTTTTT.

The rearrangement uses TRBV19 and TRBJ2-5, with TRBD2 as a possible D gene (5 bases). Trimming cost V 4 bases and J 1 base, with 16 bases left between them. Germline V CDR1 and CDR2: LNHDA, SQIVND (reference sequence). This CDR3 has 16 residues. This chain's CDR3 is CASSTRSSVAQETQYF. CDR3 in DNA: TGTGCCAGTAGTACCCGGAGTAGCGTAGCCCAAGAGACCCAGTACTTC.

The genes are TRBV19 and TRBJ1-3; D gene ambiguous. In germline, CDR1 is LNHDA, CDR2 SQIVND (reference sequence). This CDR3 has 17 amino acids. Trimming cost V 3 bases and J 1 base, with 16 bases left between them. The chain's CDR3 is CASSIQMGASSGNTIYF. DNA of the CDR3: TGTGCCAGTAGTATTCAAATGGGCGCTTCTTCTGGAAACACCATATATTTT.